These 12 T cell receptor beta chains share one sample of origin, sequenced in a study of shared clonotypes between healthy human individuals. Profiled with immunoSEQ multiplex PCR; TCRdb holds only in-frame clones, not every one. The sample shows 850,000 to 1,200,000 clones, around 74% of them seen only once. The sample consisted of memory CD4+ T cells sorted from blood. Subset meaning: CD45RA-negative fraction. Receptors were obtained from a man younger than 35 in good health.

The rearrangement uses TRBV29-1 and TRBJ2-1; a weak D match, TRBD1 (6 bases). Germline CDR1 and CDR2: SQVTM and ANQGSEA. V was pared by 8 bases and J by 4 bases, with 12 bases between. The CDR3 is 12 amino acids. This CDR3 is CSSKTGYNEQFF. DNA of the CDR3: TGCAGCTCCAAAACAGGGTACAATGAGCAGTTCTTC.

The chain links TRBV19 to TRBJ1-1; D call uncertain. This CDR3 comprises 13 residues. CDR1 LNHDA and CDR2 SQIVND come from the germline V gene (reference sequence). The V gene lost 6 bases and the J gene lost 5 bases, with 13 bases spanning the gap. The CDR3 reads CASRNREGTEAFF. The DNA for the CDR3 is TGTGCCAGTAGAAATCGTGAGGGTACTGAAGCTTTCTTT. Full variable domain (rest looked up from reference TRBV19 and TRBJ1-1): DGGITQSPKYLFRKEGQNVTLSCEQNLNHDAMYWYRQDPGQGLRLIYYSQIVNDFQKGDIAEGYSVSREKKESFPLTVTSAQKNPTAFYLCASRNREGTEAFFGQGTRLTVV.

This clone showed up just once. The chain carries TRBV7-8 and TRBJ1-6, with unresolved D. The germline CDR1 and CDR2 sequences are SGHVS and FQNEAQ. The length of the CDR3 is 16 residues. The V end was cut by 1 base, the J end by 6 bases, with 13 bases between. In DNA form, the CDR3 reads TGTGCCAGCAGCTTAGGAGGTCAGACGATTAATTCACCCCTCCACTTT. Amino acids: CASSLGGQTINSPLHF.

This chain uses TRBV5-1 with TRBJ1-1; TRBD1 is a possible D gene (5 bases). Trimming stripped 0 bases from V and 0 bases from J, with 12 bases between. The CDR3 consists of 16 residues. Germline V gene sequence: CDR1 SGHRS, CDR2 YFSETQ. CDR3 amino acids: CASSLGTGKMNTEAFF. The CDR3 nucleotides read TGCGCCAGCAGCTTGGGAACAGGCAAAATGAACACTGAAGCTTTCTTT.

The chain couples TRBV7-3 to TRBJ2-7; D perhaps matches TRBD2 (5 bases). Germline lookup yields CDR1 SGHTA and CDR2 FQGTGA. The CDR3 contains 13 residues. The V end lost 2 bases, the J end lost 5 bases, and 10 bases lay between the germline ends. As DNA, the CDR3 is TGTGCCAGCAGCTTACGGCCCGGGAACGAGCAGTACTTC. Translated, it gives CASSLRPGNEQYF.

V gene TRBV4-2 combines with J gene TRBJ2-3; 12 bases fit TRBD2. Per germline, CDR1 LGHNA and CDR2 YNFKEQ. V gave up 0 bases and J gave up 9 bases; unmatched junction bases: 10. CDR3 size: 17 residues. The CDR3 loop reads CASSQDPATSGGLTQYF. CDR3 coding DNA: TGTGCCAGCAGCCAAGATCCGGCCACTAGCGGGGGGTTAACGCAGTATTTT.

Remarks on this clone: At the DNA level, this CDR3 is encoded by other sequences in the same sample as well. V gene TRBV18 combines with J gene TRBJ2-5; tentatively, D is TRBD1 (6 bases). The CDR3 runs 15 residues. The V gene lost 6 bases and the J gene lost 4 bases, with 18 bases spanning the gap. Germline CDR1 is KGHSH and CDR2 is LQKENI. The CDR3 DNA sequence: TGTGCCAGCTCCCCCACCCAGGGGTTTCGAGAGACCCAGTACTTC. Translating it yields CASSPTQGFRETQYF.

The chain couples TRBV11-2 to TRBJ2-7, with 10 bases aligning to TRBD1. Germline trimming cut 5 bases from V and 1 base from J; bases unmatched to any gene: 5. CDR3 size: 15 residues. From germline, CDR1 is SGHAT and CDR2 FQNNGV. The CDR3 spells CASSLPGQGSYEQYF. CDR3 DNA: TGTGCCAGCAGCCTCCCGGGACAGGGGTCCTACGAGCAGTACTTC.

The chain uses TRBV15 and TRBJ2-5, with D unresolved. Trimming stripped 3 bases from V and 2 bases from J, with 13 bases between. In germline, CDR1 is LNHNV, CDR2 YYDKDF (reference sequence). The CDR3 covers 15 residues. The CDR3 DNA reads TGTGCCACCAGCAGTTCATCGTCCCCTCAAGAGACCCAGTACTTC. This encodes CATSSSSSPQETQYF.

This clone came up many times. For the CDR3, the DNA is TGTGCCAGCAGTTTCGAGACAGGGGGTTCACCCCTCCACTTT. Encoded protein: CASSFETGGSPLHF. The chain joins TRBV27 to TRBJ1-6, with 9 bases aligning to TRBD1. There are 14 residues in the CDR3. V was pared by 3 bases and J by 9 bases, with 3 bases of the junction left unmatched. Germline V lookup: CDR1 MNHEY, CDR2 SMNVEV (reference sequence).

J is TRBJ1-2 and V is TRBV6-5, with 10 bases that match TRBD1. Germline V gene data show CDR1 as MNHEY and CDR2 as SVGAGI. The V gene end was trimmed by 10 bases and the J gene end by 7 bases; junction bases not matched to a gene: 9. The CDR3 is 13 amino acids. CDR3 nucleotide sequence: TGTGCCACCCGGGACAGGGGAGTCGGTGGCTACACCTTC. It is translated as CATRDRGVGGYTF.

This clone has just a few counts. The chain is built from TRBV27 and TRBJ1-5; 10 nucleotides agree with TRBD1. V was pared by 5 bases and J by 2 bases, with 6 bases of the junction left unmatched. This CDR3 has 16 amino acids. Looked up from germline, CDR1 is MNHEY and CDR2 is SMNVEV (reference sequence). The CDR3 region is CASSPWDRGGNQPQHF. In DNA, the CDR3 is TGTGCCAGCAGTCCATGGGACAGGGGTGGCAATCAGCCCCAGCATTTT.